These 25 T cell receptor beta chains were all obtained from the same sample, sequenced in a study of siplizumab effects on memory and regulatory T cells (dated by TCRdb to between 2019 and 2020). Receptor libraries were prepared by the immunoSEQ multiplex PCR assay. In TCRdb, the immuneACCESS table is reduced to in-frame sequences with V and J assigned. These tables do not hold every clone; where another copy was compared, an unresolved V gene accounts for under half, and the others remain unexplained. The sample data list around 77,000 clones, and under 95% of these were observed just once. Clones ranked in the top ten supply roughly 29% of the sample. Sequencing was done on a sample of CD8+ T cells sorted from blood. The receptors come from a human donor in good health.

This chain links TRBV7-9 with TRBJ2-1; D is undetermined. This CDR3 contains 12 residues. CDR1 is SEHNR and CDR2 is FQNEAQ in the germline V gene (reference sequence). V lost 5 bases and J 5 bases, leaving 7 bases between the germline ends. The CDR3 nucleotides read TGTGCCAGCAGCAGAAACGACAATGAGCAGTTCTTC. Translating it yields CASSRNDNEQFF.

This clone was recorded once. This sequence joins TRBV30 and TRBJ2-3, with 8 bases identical to TRBD2. The germline gives CDR1 GTSNPN, CDR2 SVGIG (reference sequence). Trimming cost V 1 base and J 5 bases; bases outside gene matches: 5. The CDR3 runs 14 residues. The CDR3 sequence is CAWSAAAGEDTQYF. The CDR3 region has the DNA TGTGCCTGGAGTGCGGCAGCGGGAGAAGATACGCAGTATTTT.

The V and J genes are TRBV5-8 and TRBJ1-4; TRBD1 aligns across 7 bases. Germline CDR1 reads SGHTS; CDR2 reads YDEGEE. V lost 3 bases, J lost 0 bases, and 2 bases stayed unmatched. The CDR3 loop spans 15 amino acids. CDR3 sequence (DNA): TGTGCCAGCAGCTCCGGACAGGCAACTAATGAAAAACTGTTTTTT. Protein: CASSSGQATNEKLFF. Based on the CDR3 plus reference TRBV5-8 and TRBJ1-4, the full variable domain is EAGVTQSPTHLIKTRGQQATLRCSPISGHTSVYWYQQALGLGLQFLLWYDEGEERNRGNFPPRFSGRQFPNYSSELNVNALELEDSALYLCASSSGQATNEKLFFGSGTQLSVL.

This chain's CDR3 is CASSTIPQTEAFF. The DNA for the CDR3 is TGTGCCAGCAGCACCATTCCCCAAACTGAAGCTTTCTTT. V and J are TRBV7-2 and TRBJ1-1; D is undetermined. This CDR3 has 13 amino acids. CDR1 is SGHTA, CDR2 FQGNSA, per germline. Trimming took 5 bases from V and 5 from J, leaving 12 bases between them. Using reference TRBV7-2 and TRBJ1-1 for the parts outside the CDR3, the full variable domain is GAGVSQSPSNKVTEKGKDVELRCDPISGHTALYWYRQSLGQGLEFLIYFQGNSAPDKSGLPSDRFSAERTGGSVSTLTIQRTQQEDSAVYLCASSTIPQTEAFFGQGTRLTVV.

V is TRBV28 and J is TRBJ2-7; possibly TRBD2 for D (5 bases). Germline V gene data show CDR1 as MDHEN and CDR2 as SYDVKM. The CDR3 sequence is 13 residues long. V was clipped by 7 bases and J by 0 bases, with 10 bases between them. Here the CDR3 DNA reads TGTGCCAGCATCGAGCGGCTCTCCTACGAGCAGTACTTC. Its protein product is CASIERLSYEQYF.

The chain couples TRBV27 to TRBJ1-2, with 8 bases fitting TRBD1. There are 12 residues in the CDR3. The trim removed 10 bases at V and 3 bases at J, leaving 4 bases unmatched. Germline V lookup: CDR1 MNHEY, CDR2 SMNVEV (reference sequence). The CDR3 here is CATSTGDYGYTF. CDR3 sequence (DNA): TGTGCCACCTCGACAGGGGACTATGGCTACACCTTC.

The chain carries TRBV9 and TRBJ2-1, with 10 bases matching TRBD2. From germline, CDR1 is SGDLS and CDR2 YYNGEE. The CDR3 consists of 16 residues. The junction had 4 bases not matched to a gene; V was cut back by 0 bases and J by 4 bases. The CDR3, as DNA: TGTGCCAGCAGCGTAGAACTAGCGGGATCATACAATGAGCAGTTCTTC. It codes for CASSVELAGSYNEQFF.

This chain joins TRBV4-1 and TRBJ2-3; TRBD1 agrees at 10 bases. This CDR3 comprises 16 residues. The germline gives CDR1 MGHRA, CDR2 YSYEKL. J gave up 4 bases and V 0 bases, and 4 bases lay outside the gene matches. The CDR3 is CASSQEGQGIADTQYF. As DNA, the CDR3 is TGCGCCAGCAGCCAAGAGGGACAGGGGATTGCAGATACGCAGTATTTT.

The chain links TRBV11-2 to TRBJ2-7; 8 nucleotides match TRBD2. This CDR3 has 16 residues. CDR1 is SGHAT and CDR2 is FQNNGV in the germline V gene. Trimming cost V 0 bases and J 4 bases; bases outside gene matches: 8. The CDR3 is CASSLEKGTRGYEQYF. In DNA form, the CDR3 reads TGTGCCAGCAGCTTAGAGAAGGGGACTAGGGGGTACGAGCAGTACTTC.

The CDR3 nucleotides read TGTGCCTGGAACGATCACCTAGCGGGAGTGAACGAGCAGTACTTC. Protein sequence: CAWNDHLAGVNEQYF. The chain links TRBV30 to TRBJ2-7; 10 nucleotides agree with TRBD2. V shed 4 bases, J shed 5 bases, and the junction held 11 bases outside the gene matches. CDR1 is GTSNPN, CDR2 SVGIG, per germline (reference sequence). There are 15 residues in the CDR3.

This rearrangement joins TRBV29-1 to TRBJ2-1; the match to TRBD2 covers 7 bases. With V trimmed by 0 bases and J by 7 bases, 18 bases remained unmatched. Germline assignment: CDR1 SQVTM and CDR2 ANQGSEA. CDR3 size: 18 residues. CDR3 in DNA: TGCAGCGTTGAAGATCGGGGGTCGTTGCGGGGGTTTTTAAATGAGCAGTTCTTC. Residues: CSVEDRGSLRGFLNEQFF.

This clone has more than one count but fewer than ten. The chain has TRBV6-1 and TRBJ1-2, with D perhaps TRBD1 (5 bases). Germline V lookup: CDR1 MNHNS, CDR2 SASEGT. Trimming cost V 2 bases and J 7 bases, with 14 bases left between them. The CDR3 spans 14 residues. The CDR3 DNA is TGTGCCAGCAGTGAACCTCTTGAGGGACGTGGCTACACCTTC. Protein product: CASSEPLEGRGYTF.

Of note for this clone: An end of the junction differs from the germline gene, which may be a read error. This chain uses TRBV11-3 with TRBJ2-7; D ambiguous. The CDR3 consists of 16 residues. Germline V gene data show CDR1 as SGHNT and CDR2 as YENEEA. Here the CDR3 reads CASSLGWTEYSYKQYF. The CDR3 nucleotides are TGTGCCAGCAGCTTAGGGTGGACGGAATACTCCTACAAGCAGTACTTC.

This sequence joins TRBV27 and TRBJ2-7; D is possibly TRBD1 (7 bases). Trimming stripped 6 bases from V and 2 bases from J, with 20 bases between. CDR3 length: 16 amino acids. Germline values: CDR1 MNHEY, CDR2 SMNVEV (reference sequence). The CDR3 reads CASRSTGDSWPYEQYF. CDR3 coding DNA: TGTGCCAGCAGGAGTACAGGGGACTCATGGCCCTACGAGCAGTACTTC.

The J gene is TRBJ1-1, the V gene TRBV5-1; 8 nucleotides match TRBD1. V was pared by 3 bases and J by 4 bases, with 8 bases of the junction left unmatched. This CDR3 has 15 amino acids. CDR1 is SGHRS and CDR2 is YFSETQ in the germline V gene. The CDR3 DNA sequence: TGCGCCAGCAGCTCCGACAGGGGAGTCAGCACTGAAGCTTTCTTT. Amino acids: CASSSDRGVSTEAFF.

The chain links TRBV6-5 to TRBJ2-7, with TRBD2 identical over 10 bases. CDR1 and CDR2 (germline): MNHEY, SVGAGI. This CDR3 has 14 residues. V lost 2 bases to trimming and J lost 7 bases; unmatched junction nucleotides: 5. This CDR3 is CASSYGSGGREQYF. Here the CDR3 DNA reads TGTGCCAGCAGTTACGGTAGCGGGGGGAGGGAGCAGTACTTC.

The genes are TRBV4-2 and TRBJ2-3; 12 bases fit TRBD2. Trimming took 2 bases from V and 4 from J; bases not matched to a gene: 4. CDR3 length equals 16 residues. Germline CDR1 is LGHNA and CDR2 is YNFKEQ. CDR3 loop: CASSQTLAGGADTQYF. The CDR3 bases are TGTGCCAGCAGCCAAACACTAGCGGGGGGTGCAGATACGCAGTATTTT.

The chain employs TRBV7-3 and TRBJ2-5; D not certain. The CDR3 sequence is 13 residues long. Trimming shortened V by 2 bases and J by 5 bases, and 9 bases separated the two germline ends. CDR1 and CDR2 (germline): SGHTA, FQGTGA. Written as DNA, the CDR3 is TGTGCCAGCAGCTTATTTCTTGGGGAGACCCAGTACTTC. Translating it yields CASSLFLGETQYF.

The gene calls are TRBV27 and TRBJ2-5; 7 nucleotides align to TRBD2. The J call may not be correct, given that the DNA end is closer to TRBJ2-7. CDR1 MNHEY and CDR2 SMNVEV come from the germline V gene (reference sequence). This CDR3 has 14 amino acids. CDR3 protein: CASKRAGSPSEQYF. The CDR3 nucleotides read TGTGCCAGCAAGAGAGCGGGGTCCCCCAGCGAGCAGTACTTC.

To note about this clone: An end of the junction does not agree with germline; a read error may underlie this. This sequence joins TRBV27 and TRBJ2-7; D not resolved. The CDR3 length is 13 residues. Looked up from germline, CDR1 is MNHEY and CDR2 is SMNVEV (reference sequence). The CDR3 here is CASSFQSSHEQYF. CDR3 nucleotide sequence: TGTGCCAGCAGTTTTCAATCCTCCCACGAGCAGTACTTC.

This sequence joins TRBV7-9 and TRBJ1-1; weak D call: TRBD1 (6 bases). Trimming cost V 5 bases and J 2 bases, with 18 bases left between them. The CDR3 extends over 16 amino acids. CDR1 and CDR2 from the germline V gene are SEHNR and FQNEAQ (reference sequence). The CDR3 spells CASSPDRSSGNTEAFF. CDR3 sequence (DNA): TGTGCCAGCAGCCCCGACAGGAGCAGCGGTAACACTGAAGCTTTCTTT.

J is TRBJ1-1 and V is TRBV5-1, with 9 bases fitting TRBD1. Losses at the gene ends were 2 bases for V and 1 base for J; bases not matched to a gene: 6. Germline V lookup: CDR1 SGHRS, CDR2 YFSETQ. This CDR3 is 16 amino acids long. The CDR3 DNA reads TGCGCCAGCAGCTTCCAACCGGGACAGGGGAACACTGAAGCTTTCTTT. Protein: CASSFQPGQGNTEAFF.

The chain joins TRBV27 to TRBJ2-7; 15 bases agree with TRBD2. J gave up 3 bases and V 1 base, and 4 bases lay outside the gene matches. Germline CDR1 reads MNHEY; CDR2 reads SMNVEV (reference sequence). There are 17 residues in the CDR3. The DNA of the CDR3 is TGTGCCAGCAGTTTATTGGGACTAGCGGGAGGAAACTACGAGCAGTACTTC. Protein: CASSLLGLAGGNYEQYF.

The V call is TRBV19, the J call TRBJ2-7; 10 bases are a match to TRBD2. The CDR3 is 16 residues long. Trimming took 4 bases from V and 0 from J; bases not matched to a gene: 6. Germline V gene data show CDR1 as LNHDA and CDR2 as SQIVND (reference sequence). The DNA for the CDR3 is TGTGCCAGTAGTACACGACTAGCGGGCCACTCCTACGAGCAGTACTTC. This encodes CASSTRLAGHSYEQYF.

This clone was observed once. The V and J genes are TRBV18 and TRBJ2-3; D gene ambiguous. There are 15 residues in the CDR3. CDR1 is KGHSH, CDR2 LQKENI, per germline. V was clipped by 3 bases and J by 0 bases, with 10 bases between them. CDR3 amino acids: CASSPGWPSTDTQYF. The CDR3 DNA is TGTGCCAGCTCACCTGGTTGGCCTAGCACAGATACGCAGTATTTT.